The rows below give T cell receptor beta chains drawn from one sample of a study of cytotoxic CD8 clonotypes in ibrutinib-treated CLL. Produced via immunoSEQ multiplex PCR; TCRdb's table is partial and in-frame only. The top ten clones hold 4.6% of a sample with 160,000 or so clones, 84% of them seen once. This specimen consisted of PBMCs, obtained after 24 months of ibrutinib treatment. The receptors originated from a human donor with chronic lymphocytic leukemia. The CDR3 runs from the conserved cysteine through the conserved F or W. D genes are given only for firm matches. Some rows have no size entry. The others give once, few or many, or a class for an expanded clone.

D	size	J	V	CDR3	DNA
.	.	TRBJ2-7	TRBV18	CASSPVGSSEQYF	TGTGCCAGCTCACCAGTCGGGAGTAGCGAGCAGTACTTC
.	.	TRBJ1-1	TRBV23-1	CASSQSDGDSTEAFF	TGCGCCAGCAGTCAATCCGACGGAGACAGTACTGAAGCTTTCTTT
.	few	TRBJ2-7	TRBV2	CASSEEQGWTYEQYF	TGTGCCAGCAGTGAAGAGCAGGGGTGGACCTACGAGCAGTACTTC
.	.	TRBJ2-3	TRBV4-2	CASSQGDTQYF	TGTGCCAGCAGCCAAGGGGATACGCAGTATTTT
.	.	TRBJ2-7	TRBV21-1	CASSKVFGDSSSYEQYF	TGTGCCAGCAGCAAAGTTTTTGGGGACAGTAGCTCCTACGAGCAGTACTTC
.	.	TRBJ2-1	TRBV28	CASSFGESSYNEQFF	TGTGCCAGCAGTTTTGGTGAGAGCTCCTACAATGAGCAGTTCTTC
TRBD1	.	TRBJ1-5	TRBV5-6	CASSLSRDRGYSNQPQHF	TGTGCCAGCAGCCTTTCCCGGGACAGGGGTTATAGCAATCAGCCCCAGCATTTT
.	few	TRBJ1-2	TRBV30	CAWSVSFNGYTF	TGTGCCTGGAGTGTGAGTTTTAACGGCTACACCTTC
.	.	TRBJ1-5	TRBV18	CASSPLGASNQPQHF	TGTGCCAGCTCACCTCTAGGGGCTTCCAATCAGCCCCAGCATTTT
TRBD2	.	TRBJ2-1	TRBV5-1	CASSLDSAGGSSEQFF	TGCGCCAGCAGCTTGGATTCGGCGGGAGGTTCAAGTGAGCAGTTCTTC
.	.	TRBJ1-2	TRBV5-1	CASSTPNGAPNGYTF	TGCGCCAGCTCCACCCCCAACGGCGCCCCAAATGGCTACACCTTC
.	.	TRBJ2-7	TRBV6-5	CASSYRQSLYEQYF	TGTGCCAGCAGTTACCGACAGAGTCTCTACGAGCAGTACTTC
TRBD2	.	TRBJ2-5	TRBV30	CAWTAGKTSGGAAETQYF	TGTGCCTGGACTGCAGGAAAGACTAGCGGGGGCGCGGCCGAGACCCAGTACTTC
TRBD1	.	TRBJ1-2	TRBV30	CAWSAGGGNYGYTF	TGTGCCTGGAGTGCAGGGGGGGGCAACTATGGCTACACCTTC
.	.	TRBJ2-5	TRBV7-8	CASSPLAAGQETQYF	TGTGCCAGCAGCCCCCTCGCGGCGGGCCAAGAGACCCAGTACTTC
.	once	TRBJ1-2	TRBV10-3	CAISESWGADGYTF	TGTGCCATCAGTGAGTCATGGGGGGCGGATGGCTACACCTTC
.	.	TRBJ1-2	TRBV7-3	CASSPDRAGYGYTF	TGTGCCAGCAGCCCAGATCGGGCCGGCTATGGCTACACCTTC
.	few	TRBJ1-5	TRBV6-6	CASSLLSGDNQPQHF	TGTGCCAGCAGTTTGTTATCCGGGGACAATCAGCCCCAGCATTTT
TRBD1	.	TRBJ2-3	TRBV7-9	CASSLGQGSTDTQYF	TGTGCCAGCAGCCTCGGACAGGGGAGCACAGATACGCAGTATTTT
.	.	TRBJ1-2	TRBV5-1	CASSPGTHRGGINTF	TGCGCCAGCAGCCCCGGTACTCATCGGGGGGGGATTAACACCTTC
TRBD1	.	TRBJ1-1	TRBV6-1	CASSEHDRATEAFF	TGTGCCAGCAGTGAACACGACAGGGCGACTGAAGCTTTCTTT
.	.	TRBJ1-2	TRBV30	CAWSGISHYGYTF	TGTGCCTGGAGTGGGATCTCTCACTATGGCTACACCTTC
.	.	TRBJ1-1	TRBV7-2	CASRELGMVNTEAFF	TGTGCCAGCAGGGAATTGGGGATGGTGAACACTGAAGCTTTCTTT
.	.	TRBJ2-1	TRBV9	CASSARDGPYNEQFF	TGTGCCAGCAGCGCCCGGGACGGCCCCTACAATGAGCAGTTCTTC
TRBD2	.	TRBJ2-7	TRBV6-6	CASSRPSSGPAYEQYF	TGTGCCAGCAGCCGTCCTTCTAGCGGCCCGGCCTACGAGCAGTACTTC
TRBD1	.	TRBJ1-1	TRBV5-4	CASSGPGRTGNTEAFF	TGTGCCAGCAGCGGACCTGGTAGGACAGGGAACACTGAAGCTTTCTTT
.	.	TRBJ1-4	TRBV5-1	CASRGGEKLFF	TGCGCCAGCAGAGGGGGTGAAAAACTGTTTTTT
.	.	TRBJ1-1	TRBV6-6	CASSSDSVNTEAFF	TGTGCCAGCAGTTCCGACAGCGTAAACACTGAAGCTTTCTTT
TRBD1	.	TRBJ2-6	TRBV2	CASSPGTGRSGANVLTF	TGTGCCAGCAGTCCCGGGACAGGCCGATCTGGGGCCAACGTCCTGACTTTC
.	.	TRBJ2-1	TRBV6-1	CASAAARHNEQFF	TGTGCCAGCGCAGCGGCGCGTCACAATGAGCAGTTCTTC
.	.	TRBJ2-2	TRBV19	CASSKAGSGELFF	TGTGCCAGTAGCAAAGCAGGGTCCGGGGAGCTGTTTTTT
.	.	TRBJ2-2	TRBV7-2	CASSLGGGYTGELFF	TGTGCCAGCAGCTTAGGGGGCGGATACACCGGGGAGCTGTTTTTT
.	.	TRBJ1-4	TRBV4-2	CASSQDWARVAATNEKLFF	TGTGCCAGCAGCCAAGATTGGGCCAGGGTGGCCGCAACTAATGAAAAACTGTTTTTT
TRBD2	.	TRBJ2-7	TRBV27	CASKLLAGYEQYF	TGTGCCAGCAAATTACTAGCGGGCTACGAGCAGTACTTC
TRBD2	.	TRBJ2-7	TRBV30	CAWSEGLAGRYEQYF	TGTGCCTGGAGTGAGGGACTAGCGGGCCGCTACGAGCAGTACTTC
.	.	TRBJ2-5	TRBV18	CASSPQQGETQYF	TGTGCCAGCTCACCACAACAGGGAGAGACCCAGTACTTC
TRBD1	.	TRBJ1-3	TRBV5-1	CASSWAGTGYSGNTIYF	TGCGCCAGCAGCTGGGCCGGGACAGGTTACTCTGGAAACACCATATATTTT
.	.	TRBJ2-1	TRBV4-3	CASSQSGGRLNEQFF	TGCGCCAGCAGCCAGTCAGGGGGGCGACTCAATGAGCAGTTCTTC
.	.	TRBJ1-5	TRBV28	CASSLWGNHQPQHF	TGTGCCAGCAGTTTATGGGGTAACCATCAGCCCCAGCATTTT
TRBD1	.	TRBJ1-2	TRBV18	CASSTTGTGEWGYTF	TGTGCCAGCTCAACAACCGGGACAGGGGAATGGGGGTACACCTTC
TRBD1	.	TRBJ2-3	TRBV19	CASGSGGADTQYF	TGTGCCAGCGGTTCAGGGGGCGCGGATACGCAGTATTTT
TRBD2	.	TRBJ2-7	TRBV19	CASSSTSGRRHEQYF	TGTGCCAGTAGTAGTACTAGCGGGAGAAGGCACGAGCAGTACTTC
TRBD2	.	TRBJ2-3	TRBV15	CATSSLRIGGADTQYF	TGTGCCACCAGCAGCCTCCGGATCGGGGGGGCAGATACGCAGTATTTT
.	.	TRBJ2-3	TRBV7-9	CATYPVGGISITDTQYF	TGTGCCACCTATCCCGTCGGGGGTATCTCGATCACAGATACGCAGTATTTT
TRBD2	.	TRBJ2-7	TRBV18	CASSRRTSDTYEQYF	TGTGCCAGCTCACGGAGGACTAGCGATACCTACGAGCAGTACTTC
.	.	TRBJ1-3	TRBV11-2	CASSLRGAFSGNTIYF	TGTGCCAGCAGCTTACGAGGCGCGTTCTCTGGAAACACCATATATTTT
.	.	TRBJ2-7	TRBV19	CASSIQYGSGGYEQYF	TGTGCCAGTAGTATTCAATACGGTTCAGGAGGTTACGAGCAGTACTTC
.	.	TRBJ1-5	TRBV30	CAWSSGAINQPQHF	TGTGCCTGGAGCTCGGGGGCCATCAATCAGCCCCAGCATTTT
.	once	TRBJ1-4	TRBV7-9	CASSRTGGLNEKLFF	TGTGCCAGCAGCCGGACTGGTGGTCTTAATGAAAAACTGTTTTTT
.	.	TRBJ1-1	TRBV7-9	CASSLGQSAEAFF	TGTGCCAGCAGCTTAGGGCAGTCCGCTGAAGCTTTCTTT
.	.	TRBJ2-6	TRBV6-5	CASSYGRTTEANVLTF	TGTGCCAGCAGTTACGGGCGGACAACTGAGGCCAACGTCCTGACTTTC
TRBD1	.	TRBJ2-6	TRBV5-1	CASSLQGPGANVLTF	TGCGCCAGCAGCTTACAGGGGCCTGGGGCCAACGTCCTGACTTTC
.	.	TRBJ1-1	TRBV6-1	CASSDWGNILEAFF	TGTGCCAGCAGTGATTGGGGGAACATATTAGAAGCTTTCTTT
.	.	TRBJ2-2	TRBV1	CTSSQDRRAGRAGELFF	TGCACCAGCAGCCAAGATCGGCGGGCAGGGCGGGCCGGGGAGCTGTTTTTT
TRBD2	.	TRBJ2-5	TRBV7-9	CASSLGEREGRETQYF	TGTGCCAGCAGCTTAGGCGAGCGGGAGGGTCGAGAGACCCAGTACTTC
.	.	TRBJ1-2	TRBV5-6	CASSLAGDGYTF	TGTGCCAGCAGCTTGGCCGGTGACGGCTACACCTTC